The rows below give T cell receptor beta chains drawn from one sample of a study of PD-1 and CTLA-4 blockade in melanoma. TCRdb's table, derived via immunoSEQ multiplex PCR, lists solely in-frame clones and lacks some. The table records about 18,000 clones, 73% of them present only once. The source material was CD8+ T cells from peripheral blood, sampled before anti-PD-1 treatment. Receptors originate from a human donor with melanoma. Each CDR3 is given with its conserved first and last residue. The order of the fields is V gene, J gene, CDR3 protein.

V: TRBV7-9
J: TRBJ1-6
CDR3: CASSSPVRGTYNSPLHF

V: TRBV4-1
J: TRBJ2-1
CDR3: CASSQDGGNNYNEQFF

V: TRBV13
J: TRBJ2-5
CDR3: CASSRTSGPLEGETQYF

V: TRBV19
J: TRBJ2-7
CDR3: CASSTSGTGVYEQYF

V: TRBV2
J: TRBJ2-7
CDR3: CASSGSRDRTTPQHSYEQYF

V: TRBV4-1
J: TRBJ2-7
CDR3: CASSPSGATYEQYF

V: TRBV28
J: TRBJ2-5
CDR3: CASSLGTLGETQYF

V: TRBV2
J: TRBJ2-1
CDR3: CASRSTEQFF

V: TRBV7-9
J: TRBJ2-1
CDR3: CASSLDRVSYNEQFF

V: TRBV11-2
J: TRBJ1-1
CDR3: CASSLVTGGGTEAFF

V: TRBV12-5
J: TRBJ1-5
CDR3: CASGYLDRAGGNQPQHF

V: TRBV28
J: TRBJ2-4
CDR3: CASRDAGVKNIQYF

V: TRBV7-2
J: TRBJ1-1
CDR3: CASSFSSVYTEAFF

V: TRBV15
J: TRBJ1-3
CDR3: CATSRPAGISGNTIYF

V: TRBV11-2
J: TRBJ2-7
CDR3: CASSLSPPPTYEQYF

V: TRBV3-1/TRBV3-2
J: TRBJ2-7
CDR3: CASSQESTPGQGAYEQYF

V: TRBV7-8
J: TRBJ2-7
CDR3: CASSSPGLYYEQYF